This entry lists 5 T cell receptor beta chains sequenced from one sample in a study of blood T cell repertoires in COVID-19. Clones were read by immunoSEQ multiplex PCR, and TCRdb kept only the in-frame ones, dropping some. The sample carries some 200,000 clones, nearly 85% recorded once. Sequenced: peripheral blood. Every receptor here comes from a woman younger than 45 with COVID-19, enrolled during active disease.

This clone was observed once. The rearrangement uses TRBV11-3 and TRBJ2-5; D is perhaps TRBD1 (6 bases). Germline V gene sequence: CDR1 SGHNT, CDR2 YENEEA. The CDR3 runs to 13 residues. Trimming took off 4 bases at V and 1 base at J, with 7 bases between the two ends. The CDR3 region is CASSSRGQETQYF. The CDR3 DNA sequence: TGTGCCAGCAGCTCCAGGGGCCAAGAGACCCAGTACTTC.

The rearrangement links TRBV5-6 to TRBJ2-2; 9 positions match TRBD1. Germline assignment: CDR1 SGHDT and CDR2 YYEEEE. Trimming took 0 bases from V and 8 from J; bases not matched to a gene: 11. The CDR3 spans 17 residues. The CDR3 region has the DNA TGTGCCAGCAGCTTGGCCGGGGGACAGGGACTCGGTGGGGAGCTGTTTTTT. As protein: CASSLAGGQGLGGELFF.

This rearrangement joins TRBV5-1 to TRBJ2-4, with a tentative D call TRBD2 (5 bases). The CDR3 has 16 residues. The germline gives CDR1 SGHRS, CDR2 YFSETQ. V lost 4 bases to trimming and J lost 7 bases, with 21 bases between them. CDR3 coding DNA: TGCGCCAGCAGCCCCCGAGAGGGAGACACCCATAACATTCAGTACTTC. Translation: CASSPREGDTHNIQYF.

This chain links TRBV7-9 with TRBJ2-3; D perhaps matches TRBD1 (5 bases). CDR1 and CDR2 from the germline V gene are SEHNR and FQNEAQ (reference sequence). The ends were cut back, 5 bases at V and 1 base at J, with 13 bases in the middle. The CDR3 totals 15 residues. As DNA, the CDR3 is TGTGCCAGCAGCCCACCAGGGTCGGGCACAGATACGCAGTATTTT. Translation gives CASSPPGSGTDTQYF.

J is TRBJ1-6 and V is TRBV27, with a weak D call TRBD1 (5 bases). The germline CDR1 and CDR2 sequences are MNHEY and SMNVEV (reference sequence). The CDR3 has 17 residues. With 3 bases removed from V and 10 bases from J, the gap between germline ends came to 22 bases. The CDR3 region has the DNA TGTGCCAGCAGTTTCTTTACTTCGTTCCAGGGTGGCTCACCCCTCCACTTT. Amino acid sequence: CASSFFTSFQGGSPLHF.